Listed below are T cell receptor beta chains from one sample, sequenced in a study of shared clonotypes between healthy human individuals. Repertoires were generated with immunoSEQ multiplex PCR, while TCRdb's copy carries only in-frame clones and drops some. Among some 1.1 million clones, around 77% were seen once, and the ten largest hold roughly 0.9%. The sequenced sample was memory CD4+ T cells from PBMCs. Every receptor here comes from a man in his late teens or twenties in good health. Some clones in this sample may be carry-over from other donors' samples. Each CDR3 is given without its conserved first and last residue.

j_gene | v_gene | CDR3aa
TRBJ2-7 | TRBV7-2 | ASSLGVSSLYEQY
TRBJ2-5 | TRBV19 | ASSASEETQY
TRBJ2-3 | TRBV2 | ASRLAVTTDTQY
TRBJ1-1 | TRBV7-2 | ASGEEVTEAF
TRBJ2-1 | TRBV28 | ASTRDRPNNEQF
TRBJ1-1 | TRBV29-1 | SVTPLQVNTEAF
TRBJ2-7 | TRBV5-1 | ASSPGGLAGGDEQY
TRBJ1-1 | TRBV25-1 | ASRGQGKTEAF
TRBJ1-2 | TRBV2 | ASSAGTGRGYT
TRBJ1-2 | TRBV15 | ATSRNRGNYGYT
TRBJ1-2 | TRBV7-9 | ASSIRELNYGYT
TRBJ1-5 | TRBV2 | ASSEALRNYQPQH
TRBJ2-2 | TRBV11-2 | ASSPGFGTGELF
TRBJ2-7 | TRBV5-1 | ASSLQPGEFREQY
TRBJ2-7 | TRBV14 | ASSQSTSGTQQY
TRBJ2-3 | TRBV6-5 | ASREDRGLDTQY
TRBJ2-3 | TRBV19 | ASRMTGLRALPVTQY
TRBJ2-1 | TRBV2 | ASTSDREDEQF
TRBJ2-5 | TRBV5-1 | ASSLDGTGLETQY
TRBJ1-4 | TRBV6-1 | ASRALSGQYEKLF
TRBJ1-3 | TRBV4-3 | ASSQTRGNTIY
TRBJ1-6 | TRBV28 | ASTSGGSGSYNSPLH
TRBJ2-2 | TRBV30 | AWSGGRSNTGELF
TRBJ1-1 | TRBV7-2 | ASSFERTTEAF
TRBJ2-7 | TRBV5-4 | ASSLASGEGYEQY
TRBJ2-3 | TRBV6-1 | ASSLAGTAADTQY
TRBJ1-5 | TRBV10-3 | AISSSGLNQPQH
TRBJ2-2 | TRBV27 | ASRGARNTGELF
TRBJ2-7 | TRBV15 | ATSRDPSGRYEQY
TRBJ2-3 | TRBV28 | ASSSSGRASTDTQY
TRBJ2-1 | TRBV4-2 | ASSQEPGTAYNEQF
TRBJ2-6 | TRBV9 | ASGQGTGANVLT
TRBJ2-7 | TRBV27 | ASSPRQGATFYEQY
TRBJ2-2 | TRBV7-3 | ASSLAGVGTGELF
TRBJ1-5 | TRBV27 | ASSAVGTGASNQPQH
TRBJ2-7 | TRBV30 | AWTGTGAYYEQY
TRBJ2-7 | TRBV6-5 | ASSQTVSYEQY
TRBJ2-7 | TRBV7-9 | ASSTRGTTGEQY
TRBJ1-1 | TRBV7-2 | ASSQVWDTEAF
TRBJ2-3 | TRBV27 | ASSPGGLAGMFGTDTQY
TRBJ2-7 | TRBV27 | ASSFIGGEQY
TRBJ2-2 | TRBV18 | ASSPLRDGELF
TRBJ2-2 | TRBV7-2 | ASSFARVPGELF
TRBJ2-1 | TRBV5-4 | ASIRGQYQF
TRBJ2-7 | TRBV7-2 | ASSLSGGPYEQY
TRBJ2-2 | TRBV12-5 | ASGPRGAGNTGELF
TRBJ2-5 | TRBV5-4 | ASSSRTGAETQY
TRBJ1-1 | TRBV7-3 | ASSSEPVRTGGNTEAF
TRBJ2-2 | TRBV2 | ASRDRRGSTGELF
TRBJ1-2 | TRBV19 | ASSHFPKTGMYGYT
TRBJ1-4 | TRBV5-6 | ASSDPLRGEKLF
TRBJ1-2 | TRBV28 | ASSLFGRGYT
TRBJ1-3 | TRBV6-5 | ASSPPGRNTIY